The T cell receptor (beta chain) described here comes from a study of a mutant IDH1 vaccine in newly diagnosed glioma. Study information: Of treated patients, around 62% were men and roughly 40% women, averaging around 40 years. Findings of the study overall: Among all patients, vaccine-induced immune responses occurred in roughly 93%.

The time point denotes: baseline, week 1 (first vaccination visit). The treatment: pre-vaccination baseline after standard-of-care therapy. Data came from immunoSEQ multiplex PCR; TCRdb stores just in-frame clones and leaves some out. The sample lists about 59,000 clones; 91% were seen once. About this clone: Its antigen is not identified.

Germline V gives CDR1 MDHEN, CDR2 SYDVKM. Trimming cost V 7 bases and J 4 bases; bases outside gene matches: 9. CDR3 length: 15 amino acids. The clonotype comes from a man aged 50-59 years with glioma. The chain recombines TRBV28 with TRBJ1-2; 10 nucleotides line up with TRBD1. The input for sequencing was PBMCs, taken from a glioma patient treated with radiotherapy, temozolomide or both. The CDR3 bases are TGTGCCAGCACCCAGACCGGGACAGGGGTCTATGGCTACACCTTC. This sequence encodes CASTQTGTGVYGYTF.